Following are 7 T cell receptor beta chains from one sample sequenced in a study of Ad26.COV2.S vaccination and SARS-CoV-2 variants (dated by TCRdb to the early 2020s). The treatment or condition label, read with the paper, signifies: around 19 received Ad26.COV2.S at low or high dose, single or two shots; several received placebo; per-sample allocation not given. Repertoires of vaccine and placebo recipients were sequenced from samples taken on day 63 after the first injection. The library was produced with the immunoSEQ multiplex PCR assay. The immuneACCESS repertoire file appears here via TCRdb, limited to in-frame rearrangements. These files lack a portion of the clones; in checked studies, under half of the deficit traces to unresolved V genes, and the cause of the others is not known. For this sample there are about 350,000 clones; 85% to 90% appear just once. The ten largest clonotypes hold about 5% of the sample.

Sequencing was performed on peripheral blood, taken in a trial of Ad26.COV2.S vaccine versus placebo. All receptors come from a person aged 18-60 years who received the Ad26.COV2.S COVID-19 vaccine or a placebo.

This sequence joins TRBV27 and TRBJ2-1; either TRBD1 or TRBD2 may supply D (5 bases each). Germline V gene lookup returns CDR1 MNHEY and CDR2 SMNVEV (reference sequence). This CDR3 has 14 amino acids. V was pared by 4 bases and J by 4 bases, with 11 bases between. The CDR3 sequence: CASSYRDGYNEQFF. The CDR3 DNA reads TGTGCCAGCAGTTACCGGGACGGATACAATGAGCAGTTCTTC.

DNA for the CDR3: TGTGCCAGTGCTAGCGGGAGCTTCCCCACAGATACGCAGTATTTT. It yields the protein CASASGSFPTDTQYF. The chain is built from TRBV6-5 and TRBJ2-3, with 10 bases aligning to TRBD2. Germline V gene data show CDR1 as MNHEY and CDR2 as SVGAGI. The CDR3 spans 15 residues. J lost 2 bases, V lost 9 bases, and 8 bases had no gene match.

This clone appeared a single time. This sequence joins TRBV6-5 and TRBJ2-7, with a possible D match to TRBD1 (6 bases). From germline, CDR1 is MNHEY and CDR2 SVGAGI. CDR3 length equals 14 residues. V was cut by 4 bases and J by 0 bases, with 10 bases left in between. The CDR3 reads CASSFKQGSYEQYF. Written as DNA, the CDR3 is TGTGCCAGCAGTTTCAAACAGGGCTCCTACGAGCAGTACTTC.

This clone was found once. The chain links TRBV7-2 to TRBJ2-1; maybe TRBD2 (6 bases). The V end was cut by 5 bases, the J end by 4 bases, with 9 bases between. Germline CDR1 reads SGHTA; CDR2 reads FQGNSA. CDR3 length: 13 amino acids. In DNA, the CDR3 is TGTGCCAGCAGCGGCGGGATTTACAATGAGCAGTTCTTC. It yields the protein CASSGGIYNEQFF.

The rearrangement uses TRBV5-1 and TRBJ2-1; the match to TRBD2 covers 16 bases. The trim removed 3 bases at V and 2 bases at J, leaving 2 bases unmatched. The CDR3 sequence is 17 residues long. The germline CDR1 and CDR2 sequences are SGHRS and YFSETQ. CDR3 protein: CASSSGLAGGTYNEQFF. The CDR3 bases are TGCGCCAGCAGCTCGGGACTAGCGGGGGGGACCTACAATGAGCAGTTCTTC.

The chain has TRBV4-1 and TRBJ2-5; 8 nucleotides agree with TRBD1. Germline CDR1 and CDR2: MGHRA and YSYEKL. J lost 4 bases, V lost 0 bases, and 16 bases had no gene match. CDR3 size: 19 residues. The CDR3 nucleotides read TGCGCCAGCAGCCAAGAAATGGCCCCCCGACAGGGGTTGGGAGAGACCCAGTACTTC. Its translation: CASSQEMAPRQGLGETQYF.

The chain carries TRBV28 and TRBJ1-1, with D unclear. Germline CDR1 MDHEN, CDR2 SYDVKM. This CDR3 comprises 18 residues. Trimming removed 3 bases from V and 1 base from J, with 21 bases in between. Here the CDR3 reads CASSFRADREWENTEAFF. The CDR3 DNA follows: TGTGCCAGCAGTTTTCGAGCGGACCGGGAGTGGGAGAACACTGAAGCTTTCTTT.